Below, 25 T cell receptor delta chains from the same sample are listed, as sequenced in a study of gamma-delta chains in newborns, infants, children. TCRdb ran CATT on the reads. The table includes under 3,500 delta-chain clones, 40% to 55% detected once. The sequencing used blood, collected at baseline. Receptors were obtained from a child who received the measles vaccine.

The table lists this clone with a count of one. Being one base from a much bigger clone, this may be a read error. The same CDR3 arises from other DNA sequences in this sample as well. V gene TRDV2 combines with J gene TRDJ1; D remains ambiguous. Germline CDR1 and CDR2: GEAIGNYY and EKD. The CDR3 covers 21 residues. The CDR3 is CACDTLEFSVRRAQYTDKLIF. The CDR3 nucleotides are TGTGCCTGCGACACCCTCGAATTTTCCGTACGCCGAGCCCAGTACACCGATAAACTCATCTTT.

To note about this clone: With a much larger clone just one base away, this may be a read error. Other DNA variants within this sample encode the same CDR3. As DNA, the CDR3 is TGTGCAGGGATACCCTTCCTGTTCGGGGGACACACCGATAAACTTATCTTT. This sequence encodes CAGIPFLFGGHTDKLIF. The chain combines TRAV29/DV5 with TRDJ1; D perhaps matches TRDD2 (7 bases). The CDR3 extends over 17 amino acids. Germline V gives CDR1 NSMFDY, CDR2 ISSIKDK.

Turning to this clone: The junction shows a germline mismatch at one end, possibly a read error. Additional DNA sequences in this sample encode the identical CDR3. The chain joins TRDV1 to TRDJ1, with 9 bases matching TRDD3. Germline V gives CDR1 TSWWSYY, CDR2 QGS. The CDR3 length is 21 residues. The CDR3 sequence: CALGERSSWGIRPSADRKLIF. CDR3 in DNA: TGTGCTCTTGGGGAACGGAGCTCCTGGGGGATTCGACCTTCAGCGGATAGAAAACTTATCTTT.

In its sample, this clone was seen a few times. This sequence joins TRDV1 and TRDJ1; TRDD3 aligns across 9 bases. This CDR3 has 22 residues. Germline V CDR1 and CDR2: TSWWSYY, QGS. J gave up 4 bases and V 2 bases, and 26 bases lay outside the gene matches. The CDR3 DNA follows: TGTGCTCTTGGGGAAGACCCCTCCTACCCCATGCTACTGGGGATACGAGGCGATAAACTCATCTTT. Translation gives CALGEDPSYPMLLGIRGDKLIF.

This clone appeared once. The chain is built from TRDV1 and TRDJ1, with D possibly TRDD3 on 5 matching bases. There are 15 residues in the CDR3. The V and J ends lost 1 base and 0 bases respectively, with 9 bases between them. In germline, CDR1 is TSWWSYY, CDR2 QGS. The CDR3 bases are TGTGCTCTTGGGGAACCGGTGGGGTACACCGATAAACTCATCTTT. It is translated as CALGEPVGYTDKLIF.

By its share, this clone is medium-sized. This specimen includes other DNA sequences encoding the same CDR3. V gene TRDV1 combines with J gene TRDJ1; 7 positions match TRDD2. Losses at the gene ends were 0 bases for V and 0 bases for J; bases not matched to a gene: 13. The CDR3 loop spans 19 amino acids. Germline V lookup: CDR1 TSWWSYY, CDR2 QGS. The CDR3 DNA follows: TGTGCTCTTGGGGAACTCATTCCTACGGTGGGTACTTACACCGATAAACTCATCTTT. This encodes CALGELIPTVGTYTDKLIF.

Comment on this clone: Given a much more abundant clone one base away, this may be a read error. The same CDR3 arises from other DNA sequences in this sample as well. The CDR3 sequence is CAASGGLPSIPYWGTYTDKLIF. CDR3 nucleotide sequence: TGTGCAGCAAGCGGAGGGCTCCCCTCAATACCGTACTGGGGGACGTACACCGATAAACTCATCTTT. The J gene is TRDJ1, the V gene TRAV29/DV5; 9 bases map to TRDD3. The germline V gene encodes CDR1 NSMFDY and CDR2 ISSIKDK. This CDR3 region has 22 residues. Trimming at V came to 0 bases and at J to 0 bases, leaving 24 bases not matched to a gene. The full variable domain, its missing parts supplied by reference TRAV29/DV5 and TRDJ1, is DQQVKQNSPSLSVQEGRISILNCDYTNSMFDYFLWYKKYPAEGPTFLISISSIKDKNEDGRFTVFLNKSAKHLSLHIVPSQPGDSAVYFCAASGGLPSIPYWGTYTDKLIFGKGTRVTVEP.

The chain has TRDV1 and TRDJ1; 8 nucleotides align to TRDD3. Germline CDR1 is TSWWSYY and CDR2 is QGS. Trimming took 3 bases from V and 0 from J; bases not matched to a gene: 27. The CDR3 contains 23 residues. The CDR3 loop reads CALGDAATIGWGMKVPYTDKLIF. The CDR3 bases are TGTGCTCTTGGGGACGCGGCGACTATCGGGTGGGGGATGAAGGTTCCGTACACCGATAAACTCATCTTT.

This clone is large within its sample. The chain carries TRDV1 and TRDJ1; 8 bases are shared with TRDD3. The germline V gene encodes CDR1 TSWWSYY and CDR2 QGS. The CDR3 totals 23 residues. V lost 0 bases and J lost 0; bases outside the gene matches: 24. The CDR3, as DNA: TGTGCTCTTGGGGAACTGACTTTCCCCGTGGTGACTGGGGGTAGGGGGTACACCGATAAACTCATCTTT. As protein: CALGELTFPVVTGGRGYTDKLIF.

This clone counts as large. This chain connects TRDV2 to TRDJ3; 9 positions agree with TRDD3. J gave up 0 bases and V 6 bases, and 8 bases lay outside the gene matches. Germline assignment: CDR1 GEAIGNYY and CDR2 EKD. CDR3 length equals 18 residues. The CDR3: CACYVLGDSSWDTRQMFF. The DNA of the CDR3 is TGTGCCTGTTACGTACTGGGGGACAGCTCCTGGGACACCCGACAGATGTTTTTC.

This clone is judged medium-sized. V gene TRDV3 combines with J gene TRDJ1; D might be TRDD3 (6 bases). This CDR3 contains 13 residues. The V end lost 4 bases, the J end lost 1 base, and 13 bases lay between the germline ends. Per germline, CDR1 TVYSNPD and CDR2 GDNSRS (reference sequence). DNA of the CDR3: TGTGCCTGGGCCCCACTGGGCACCGATAAACTCATCTTT. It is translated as CAWAPLGTDKLIF.

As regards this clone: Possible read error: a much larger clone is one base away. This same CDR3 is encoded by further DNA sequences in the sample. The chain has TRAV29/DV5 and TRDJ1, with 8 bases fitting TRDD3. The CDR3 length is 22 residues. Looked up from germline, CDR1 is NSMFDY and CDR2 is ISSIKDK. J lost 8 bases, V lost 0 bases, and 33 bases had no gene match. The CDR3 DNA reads TGTGCAGCAAGCGGATCCTCCTTCCGTCGATCGGGGGATAAGGGATGGTCGAGAAAACTCATCTTT. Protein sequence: CAASGSSFRRSGDKGWSRKLIF.

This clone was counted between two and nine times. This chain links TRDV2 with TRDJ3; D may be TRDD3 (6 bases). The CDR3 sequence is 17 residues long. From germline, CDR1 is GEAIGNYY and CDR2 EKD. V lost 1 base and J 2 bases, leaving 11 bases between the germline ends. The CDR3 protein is CACDTLLGTWDTRQMFF. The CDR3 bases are TGTGCCTGTGACACTCTACTGGGAACCTGGGACACCCGACAGATGTTTTTC.

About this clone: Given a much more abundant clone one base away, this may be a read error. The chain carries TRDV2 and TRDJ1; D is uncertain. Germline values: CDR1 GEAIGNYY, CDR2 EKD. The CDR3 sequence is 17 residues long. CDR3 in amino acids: CACDTATCSGVDDKRIF. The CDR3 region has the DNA TGTGCCTGTGACACGGCGACGTGTTCCGGAGTGGACGATAAACGCATCTTT.

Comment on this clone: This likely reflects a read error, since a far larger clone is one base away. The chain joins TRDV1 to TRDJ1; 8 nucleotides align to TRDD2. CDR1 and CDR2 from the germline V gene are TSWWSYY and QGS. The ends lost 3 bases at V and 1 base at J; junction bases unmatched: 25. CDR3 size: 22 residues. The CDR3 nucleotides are TGTGCTCTTGGGGAGCCCCGCGTGAGAATTCTTCCTACGGTAATGTGCACCGATAAACTCATCTTT. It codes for CALGEPRVRILPTVMCTDKLIF.

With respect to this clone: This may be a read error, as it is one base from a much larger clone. CDR3 nucleotides: TGTGCCTGTGACACTTCCGCGTACCGGGGGATACGGGGAAGCTCCTGGGACACCCGACAGATGTTTTTC. Its protein is CACDTSAYRGIRGSSWDTRQMFF. The genes are TRDV2 and TRDJ3; 10 bases fit TRDD3. V gave up 1 base and J gave up 0 bases; unmatched junction bases: 17. The CDR3 contains 23 residues. Germline values: CDR1 GEAIGNYY, CDR2 EKD.

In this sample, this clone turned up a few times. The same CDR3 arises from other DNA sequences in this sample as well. The chain's CDR3 is CALGETLRSSVKGYTDKLIF. The DNA of the CDR3 is TGTGCTCTTGGGGAAACCCTACGTTCCTCTGTGAAGGGGTACACCGATAAACTCATCTTT. The gene calls are TRDV1 and TRDJ1; a weak D match, TRDD2 (5 bases). Trimming removed 2 bases at V and 0 bases at J, with 25 bases between. CDR3 length: 20 amino acids. Looked up from germline, CDR1 is TSWWSYY and CDR2 is QGS.

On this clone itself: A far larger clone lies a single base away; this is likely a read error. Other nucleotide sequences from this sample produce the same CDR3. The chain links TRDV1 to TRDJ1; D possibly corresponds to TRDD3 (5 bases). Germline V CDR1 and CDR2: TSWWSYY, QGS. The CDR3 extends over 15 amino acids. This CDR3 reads CALGEAPWDTDKLIF. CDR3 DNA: TGTGCTCTTGGGGAAGCGCCCTGGGACACCGATAAACTCATTTTT.

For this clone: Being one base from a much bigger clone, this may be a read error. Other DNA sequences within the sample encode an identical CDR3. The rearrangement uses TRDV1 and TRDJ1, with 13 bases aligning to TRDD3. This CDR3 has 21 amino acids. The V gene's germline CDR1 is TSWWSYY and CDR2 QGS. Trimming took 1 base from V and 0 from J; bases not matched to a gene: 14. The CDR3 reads CALGEPFPNWGIRAYTDKLIF. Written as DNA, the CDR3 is TGTGCTCTTGGGGAACCCTTCCCCAACTGGGGGATACGGGCCTACACCGATAAACTCATCTTT.

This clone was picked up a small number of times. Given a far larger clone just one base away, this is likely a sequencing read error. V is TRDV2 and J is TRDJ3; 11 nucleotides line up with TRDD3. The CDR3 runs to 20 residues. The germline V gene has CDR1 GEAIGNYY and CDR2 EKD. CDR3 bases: TGTGCCCGTGACACCGTGGGGGATACGGGCAGCTCCTGGGACACCCGACAGATGTTTTTC. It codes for CARDTVGDTGSSWDTRQMFF.

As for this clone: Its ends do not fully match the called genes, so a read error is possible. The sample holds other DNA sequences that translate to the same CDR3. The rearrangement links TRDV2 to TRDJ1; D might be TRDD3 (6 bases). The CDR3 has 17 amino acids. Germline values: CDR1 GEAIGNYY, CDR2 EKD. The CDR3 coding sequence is TGCGCCTGTGACACGTTGGGGATCAAGGGGATCACCGATAAACTCATCTTT. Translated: CACDTLGIKGITDKLIF.

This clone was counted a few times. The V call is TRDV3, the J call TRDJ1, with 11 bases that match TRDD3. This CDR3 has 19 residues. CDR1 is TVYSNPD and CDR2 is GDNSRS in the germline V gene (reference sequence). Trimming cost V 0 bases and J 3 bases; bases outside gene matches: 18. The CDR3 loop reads CAFSSKFSYFWGIPDKLIF. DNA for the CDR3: TGTGCCTTTAGTTCGAAATTTTCCTACTTCTGGGGGATACCCGATAAACTCATCTTT.

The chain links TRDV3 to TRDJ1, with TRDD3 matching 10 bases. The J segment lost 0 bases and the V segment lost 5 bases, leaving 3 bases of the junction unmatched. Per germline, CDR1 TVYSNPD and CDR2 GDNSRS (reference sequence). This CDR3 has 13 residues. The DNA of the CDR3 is TGTGCCACGACTGGGGGATACACCGATAAACTCATCTTT. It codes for CATTGGYTDKLIF. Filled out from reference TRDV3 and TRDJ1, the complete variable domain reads CDKVTQSSPDQTVASGSEVVLLCTYDTVYSNPDLFWYRIRPDYSFQFVFYGDNSRSEGADFTQGRFSVKHILTQKAFHLVISPVRTEDSATYYCATTGGYTDKLIFGKGTRVTVEP.

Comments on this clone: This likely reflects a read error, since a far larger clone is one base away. The CDR3 loop is CALGELIPSLGDVISDELIF. In nucleotides, the CDR3 is TGTGCTCTTGGGGAGCTTATTCCCTCACTGGGGGATGTTATTTCCGATGAACTCATCTTT. V and J are TRDV1 and TRDJ1, with 10 bases lining up with TRDD3. The CDR3 spans 20 residues. Germline CDR1 reads TSWWSYY; CDR2 reads QGS.

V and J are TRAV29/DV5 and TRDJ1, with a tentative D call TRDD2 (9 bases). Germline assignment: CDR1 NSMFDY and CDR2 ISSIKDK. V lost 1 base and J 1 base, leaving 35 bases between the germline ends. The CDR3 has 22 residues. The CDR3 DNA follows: TGTGCAGCAAGCACATACTTACCCTTCCTACAAGACCTGGGGGACCTCACCGATAAACTCATCTTT. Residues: CAASTYLPFLQDLGDLTDKLIF. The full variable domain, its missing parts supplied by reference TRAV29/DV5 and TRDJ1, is DQQVKQNSPSLSVQEGRISILNCDYTNSMFDYFLWYKKYPAEGPTFLISISSIKDKNEDGRFTVFLNKSAKHLSLHIVPSQPGDSAVYFCAASTYLPFLQDLGDLTDKLIFGKGTRVTVEP.